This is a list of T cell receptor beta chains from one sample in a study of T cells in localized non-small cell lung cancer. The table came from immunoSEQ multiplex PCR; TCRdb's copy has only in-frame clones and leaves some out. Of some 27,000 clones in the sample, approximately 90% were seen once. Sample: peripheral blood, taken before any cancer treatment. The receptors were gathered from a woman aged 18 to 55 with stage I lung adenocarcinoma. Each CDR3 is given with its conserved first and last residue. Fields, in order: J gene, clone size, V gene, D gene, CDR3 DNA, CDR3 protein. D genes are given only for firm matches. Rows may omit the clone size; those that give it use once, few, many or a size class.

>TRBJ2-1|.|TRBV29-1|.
TGCACACTAACAGGCGTTGGCGGCCGCTCCTACAATGAGCAGTTCTTC
CTLTGVGGRSYNEQFF
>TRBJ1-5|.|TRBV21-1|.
TGTGCCAGCAGCAAATACCCCGAAAGGCAGCCCCAGCATTTT
CASSKYPERQPQHF
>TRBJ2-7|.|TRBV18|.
TGTGCCAGCTCACCAACCACAGGGCGCGAGCAGTACTTC
CASSPTTGREQYF
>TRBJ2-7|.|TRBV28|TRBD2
TGTGCCAGCAGTCCCTCGCTAGCGGGTCATTACGAGCAGTACTTC
CASSPSLAGHYEQYF
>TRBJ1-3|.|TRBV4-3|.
TGCGCCAGCAGCCAAGCTGCCGGGACAAGGATTCCTGGAAACACCATATATTTT
CASSQAAGTRIPGNTIYF
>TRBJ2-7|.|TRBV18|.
TGTGCCAGCTCGACCGCGAGGGCAGGGAGAGAGCAGTACTTC
CASSTARAGREQYF
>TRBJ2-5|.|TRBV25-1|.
TGTGCCAGCAGTGAATTCGGGAAAGAGACCCAGTACTTC
CASSEFGKETQYF
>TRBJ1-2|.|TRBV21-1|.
TGTGCCAGCAGGTATGGCTACACCTTC
CASRYGYTF
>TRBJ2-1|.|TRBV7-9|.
TGTGCCAGCGGAAACCTAAACAATGAGCAGTTCTTC
CASGNLNNEQFF
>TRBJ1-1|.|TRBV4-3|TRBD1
TGCGCCAGCAGCCAAGCAGGGGGAGTGGCTTTCTTT
CASSQAGGVAFF
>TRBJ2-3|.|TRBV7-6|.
TGTGCCAGCAGCTCGATAATAAAGAGGGATTCAGATACGCAGTATTTT
CASSSIIKRDSDTQYF
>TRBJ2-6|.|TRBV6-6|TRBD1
TGTGCCAGCGGGGACAGGGTAAACTCTGGGGCCAACGTCCTGACTTTC
CASGDRVNSGANVLTF
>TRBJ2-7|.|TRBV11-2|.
TGTGCCAGCAGCTTAGGGACAGCGAAGTCCTACGAGCAGTACTTC
CASSLGTAKSYEQYF
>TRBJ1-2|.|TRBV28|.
TGTGCCAGCAGTTCGGACAGAAACTATGGCTACACCTTC
CASSSDRNYGYTF
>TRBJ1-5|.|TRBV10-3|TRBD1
TGTGCCACCCAAGACAGGGCCCATAGCAATCAGCCCCAGCATTTT
CATQDRAHSNQPQHF
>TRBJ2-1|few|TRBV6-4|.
TGTGCCAGCAGTGAGGGAACGGCGCACAATGAGCAGTTCTTC
CASSEGTAHNEQFF
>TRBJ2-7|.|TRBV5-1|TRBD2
TGCGCCAGCAGCCCGTCGAGCGGGAGCTCCTACGAGCAGTACTTC
CASSPSSGSSYEQYF
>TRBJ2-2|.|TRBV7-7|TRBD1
TGTGCTAGCAGCTCGGGACAGGGGGCCACCGGGGAGCTGTTTTTT
CASSSGQGATGELFF
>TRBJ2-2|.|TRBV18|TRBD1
TGTGCCAGCTCGCTGACAGGGAAGGGCACCGGGGAGCTGTTTTTT
CASSLTGKGTGELFF
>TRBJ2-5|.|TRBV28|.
TGTGCCAGCGATGGACAGCAAGAGACCCAGTACTTC
CASDGQQETQYF
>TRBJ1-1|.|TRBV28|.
TGTGCCAGCAGTTTCAACATCCTCACTAGGAACACTGAAGCTTTCTTT
CASSFNILTRNTEAFF
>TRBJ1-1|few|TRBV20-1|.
TGCAGTGCTAGCCCTCATGAAGCTTTCTTT
CSASPHEAFF
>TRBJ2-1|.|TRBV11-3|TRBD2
TGTGCCAGCAGCTCTAGCGGGAGAACCTACAATGAGCAGTTCTTC
CASSSSGRTYNEQFF
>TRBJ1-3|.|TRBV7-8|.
TGTGCCAGCAGTCACCCTCCGGGACCCAGAAACACCATATATTTT
CASSHPPGPRNTIYF
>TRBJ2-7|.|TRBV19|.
TGTGCCAGTAGGGTTCGACACGACAGGTCCTACGAGCAGTACTTC
CASRVRHDRSYEQYF